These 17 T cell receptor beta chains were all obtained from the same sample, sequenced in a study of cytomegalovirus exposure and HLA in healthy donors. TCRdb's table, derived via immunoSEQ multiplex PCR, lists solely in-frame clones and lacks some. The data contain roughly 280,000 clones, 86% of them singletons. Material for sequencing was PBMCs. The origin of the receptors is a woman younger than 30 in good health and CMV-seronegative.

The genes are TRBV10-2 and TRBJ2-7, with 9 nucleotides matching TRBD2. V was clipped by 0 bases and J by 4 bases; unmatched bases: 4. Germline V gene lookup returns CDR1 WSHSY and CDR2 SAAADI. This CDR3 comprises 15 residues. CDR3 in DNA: TGCGCCAGCAGTGAGTCTAGCGGGAGCGGATACGAGCAGTACTTC. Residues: CASSESSGSGYEQYF.

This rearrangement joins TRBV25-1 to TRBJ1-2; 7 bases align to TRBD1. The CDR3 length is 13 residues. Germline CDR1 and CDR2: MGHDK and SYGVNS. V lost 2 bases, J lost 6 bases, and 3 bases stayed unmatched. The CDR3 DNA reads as TGTGCCAGCAGTGAAGTCAGGGGGGATGGCTACACCTTC. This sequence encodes CASSEVRGDGYTF.

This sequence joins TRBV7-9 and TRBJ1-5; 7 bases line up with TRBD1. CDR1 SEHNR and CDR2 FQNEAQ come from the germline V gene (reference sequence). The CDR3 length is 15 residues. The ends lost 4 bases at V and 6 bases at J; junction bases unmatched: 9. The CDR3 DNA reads TGTGCCAGCAGCTCCCAGGGGGGTGGCGGTCAGCCCCAGCATTTT. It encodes CASSSQGGGGQPQHF.

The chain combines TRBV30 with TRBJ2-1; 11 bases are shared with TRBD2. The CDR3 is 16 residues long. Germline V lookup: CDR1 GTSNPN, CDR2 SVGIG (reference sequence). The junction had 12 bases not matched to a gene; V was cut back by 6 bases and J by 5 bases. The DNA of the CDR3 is TGTGCCTGTACCTTCCCTCGACTAGCGGGGAACAATGAGCAGTTCTTC. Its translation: CACTFPRLAGNNEQFF.

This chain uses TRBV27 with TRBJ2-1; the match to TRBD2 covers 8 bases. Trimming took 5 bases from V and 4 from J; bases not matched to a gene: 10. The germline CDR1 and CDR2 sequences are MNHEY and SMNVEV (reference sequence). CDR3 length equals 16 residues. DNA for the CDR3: TGTGCCAGCAGTGTAAAACCGGGACTAGGATACAATGAGCAGTTCTTC. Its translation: CASSVKPGLGYNEQFF.

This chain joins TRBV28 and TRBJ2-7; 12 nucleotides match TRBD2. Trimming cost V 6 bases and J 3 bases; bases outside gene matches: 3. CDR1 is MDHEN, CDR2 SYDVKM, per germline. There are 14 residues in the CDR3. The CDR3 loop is CASRGLAGIYEQYF. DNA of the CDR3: TGTGCCAGCAGGGGACTAGCGGGCATCTACGAGCAGTACTTC.

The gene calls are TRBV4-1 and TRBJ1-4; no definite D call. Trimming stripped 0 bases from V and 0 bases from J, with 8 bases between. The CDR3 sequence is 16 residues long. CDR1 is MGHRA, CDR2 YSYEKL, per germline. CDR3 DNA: TGCGCCAGCAGCCAAGATCCCACGGCAACTAATGAAAAACTGTTTTTT. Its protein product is CASSQDPTATNEKLFF.

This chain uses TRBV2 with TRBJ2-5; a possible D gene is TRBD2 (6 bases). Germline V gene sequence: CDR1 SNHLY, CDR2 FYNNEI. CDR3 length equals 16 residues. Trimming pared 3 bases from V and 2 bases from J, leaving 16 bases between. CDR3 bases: TGTGCCAGCAGTGAGTTTGTTAGCGGAAGGCAAGAGACCCAGTACTTC. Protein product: CASSEFVSGRQETQYF.

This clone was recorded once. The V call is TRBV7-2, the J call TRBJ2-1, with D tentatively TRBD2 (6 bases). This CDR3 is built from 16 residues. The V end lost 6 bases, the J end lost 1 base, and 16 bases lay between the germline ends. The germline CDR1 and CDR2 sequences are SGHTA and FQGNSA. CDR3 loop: CASSPRRGRSYNEQFF. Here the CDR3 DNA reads TGTGCCAGCAGTCCCAGACGTGGGAGGTCCTACAATGAGCAGTTCTTC.

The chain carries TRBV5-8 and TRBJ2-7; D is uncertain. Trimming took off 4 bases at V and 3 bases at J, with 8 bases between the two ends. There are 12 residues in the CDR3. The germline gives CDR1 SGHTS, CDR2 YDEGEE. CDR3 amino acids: CASSPSGYEQYF. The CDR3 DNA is TGTGCCAGCAGCCCTTCGGGCTACGAGCAGTACTTC.

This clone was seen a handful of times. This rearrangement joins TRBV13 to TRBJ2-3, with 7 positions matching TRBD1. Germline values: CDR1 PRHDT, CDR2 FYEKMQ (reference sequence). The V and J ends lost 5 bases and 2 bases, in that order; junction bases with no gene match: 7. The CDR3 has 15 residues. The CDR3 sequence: CASSSRQGTTDTQYF. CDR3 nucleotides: TGTGCCAGCAGCAGCCGACAGGGAACCACAGATACGCAGTATTTT.

The CDR3 DNA reads TGTGCCAGCAGCTTAGCGGGGACTAGCGGGACGACCCTCTCCTACGAGCAGTACTTC. This translates into CASSLAGTSGTTLSYEQYF. The chain couples TRBV7-6 to TRBJ2-7; 13 positions match TRBD2. The CDR3 contains 19 residues. The V gene end was trimmed by 0 bases and the J gene end by 0 bases; junction bases not matched to a gene: 8. Germline V CDR1 and CDR2: SGHVS, FNYEAQ. Complete variable domain (other parts from reference TRBV7-6 and TRBJ2-7): GAGVSQSPRYKVTKRGQDVALRCDPISGHVSLYWYRQALGQGPEFLTYFNYEAQQDKSGLPNDRFSAERPEGSISTLTIQRTEQRDSAMYRCASSLAGTSGTTLSYEQYFGPGTRLTVT.

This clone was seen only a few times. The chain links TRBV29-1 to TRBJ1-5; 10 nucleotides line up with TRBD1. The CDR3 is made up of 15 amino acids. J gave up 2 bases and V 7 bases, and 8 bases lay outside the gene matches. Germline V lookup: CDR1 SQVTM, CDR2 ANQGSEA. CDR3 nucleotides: TGCAGCGCTAGCCCAGGGACAGGGGGCAATCAGCCCCAGCATTTT. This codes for CSASPGTGGNQPQHF.

Here the CDR3 reads CASSGVGLTRLAGSYEQYF. DNA of the CDR3: TGCGCCAGCAGCGGGGTGGGACTTACACGACTAGCGGGGTCCTACGAGCAGTACTTC. The chain combines TRBV5-1 with TRBJ2-7; 11 nucleotides align to TRBD2. J gave up 1 base and V 4 bases, and 16 bases lay outside the gene matches. Germline-derived CDR1 and CDR2 are SGHRS and YFSETQ. The CDR3 is 19 residues long. The variable domain in full, completed from reference TRBV5-1 and TRBJ2-7, reads KAGVTQTPRYLIKTRGQQVTLSCSPISGHRSVSWYQQTPGQGLQFLFEYFSETQRNKGNFPGRFSGRQFSNSRSEMNVSTLELGDSALYLCASSGVGLTRLAGSYEQYFGPGTRLTVT.

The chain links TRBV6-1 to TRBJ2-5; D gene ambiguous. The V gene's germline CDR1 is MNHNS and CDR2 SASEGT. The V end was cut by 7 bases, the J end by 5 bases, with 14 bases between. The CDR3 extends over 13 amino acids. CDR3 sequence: CASTAFQRETQYF. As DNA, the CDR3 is TGTGCCAGCACAGCGTTCCAACGGGAGACCCAGTACTTC.

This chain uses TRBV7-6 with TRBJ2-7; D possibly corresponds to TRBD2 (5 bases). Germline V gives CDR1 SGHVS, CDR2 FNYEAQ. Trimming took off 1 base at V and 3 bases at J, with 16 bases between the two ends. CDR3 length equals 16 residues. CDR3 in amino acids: CASSLGLSASFYEQYF. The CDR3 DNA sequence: TGTGCCAGCAGCTTAGGTTTATCTGCTAGCTTCTACGAGCAGTACTTC.

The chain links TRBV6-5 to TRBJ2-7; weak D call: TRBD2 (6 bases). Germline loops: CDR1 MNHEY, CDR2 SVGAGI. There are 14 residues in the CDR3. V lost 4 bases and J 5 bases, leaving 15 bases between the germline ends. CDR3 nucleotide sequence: TGTGCCAGCAGTTGGGGGGTCACTAAAGACGAGCAGTACTTC. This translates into CASSWGVTKDEQYF.